The 9 T cell receptor beta chains below were found in one sample sequenced in a study of blood T cell repertoires in COVID-19. Sequenced by immunoSEQ multiplex PCR; TCRdb stores in-frame clones only, minus some. The table records about 350,000 clones, almost 90% of them present only once. Specimen: PBMCs or T cells enriched from blood (not recorded which). Receptors were obtained from a woman aged 30 to 39 who had been exposed to COVID-19.

This clone appeared a single time. The rearrangement links TRBV25-1 to TRBJ2-1; 9 nucleotides agree with TRBD1. Germline lookup yields CDR1 MGHDK and CDR2 SYGVNS. V dropped 6 bases and J dropped 6; count of bases not matched to a gene: 12. There are 16 residues in the CDR3. CDR3 sequence (DNA): TGTGCCAGCAGCCTAGCTCCGGGACAGGGTATCAATGAGCAGTTCTTC. It specifies CASSLAPGQGINEQFF. Full variable domain (remainder filled in from reference TRBV25-1 and TRBJ2-1): EADIYQTPRYLVIGTGKKITLECSQTMGHDKMYWYQQDPGMELHLIHYSYGVNSTEKGDLSSESTVSRIRTEHFPLTLESARPSHTSQYLCASSLAPGQGINEQFFGPGTRLTVL.

The chain recombines TRBV12-3 or TRBV12-4 with TRBJ2-5; D uncertain. The CDR3 consists of 13 residues. Trimming took off 3 bases at V and 9 bases at J, with 14 bases between the two ends. This CDR3 reads CASSFLGDLSQYF. The CDR3 coding sequence is TGTGCCAGCAGTTTTTTGGGCGATCTGTCCCAGTACTTC.

The chain carries TRBV11-2 and TRBJ2-7, with 10 bases that match TRBD1. The CDR3 is 16 amino acids. J was trimmed by 4 bases and V by 5 bases; bases with no gene match: 11. Germline assignment: CDR1 SGHAT and CDR2 FQNNGV. The CDR3 protein is CASSAPGTGVRYEQYF. CDR3 nucleotide sequence: TGTGCCAGCAGCGCGCCAGGGACAGGGGTACGGTACGAGCAGTACTTC.

This clone has only one observation. This sequence joins TRBV19 and TRBJ1-2, with D maybe TRBD1 (6 bases). Looked up from germline, CDR1 is LNHDA and CDR2 is SQIVND (reference sequence). This CDR3 is 12 amino acids long. V was clipped by 5 bases and J by 5 bases, with 9 bases between them. CDR3 sequence (DNA): TGTGCCAGTAGTGCGCAGGGGTATGGCTACACCTTC. This sequence encodes CASSAQGYGYTF.

This clone was counted between two and nine times. The chain uses TRBV3-1 (or the pseudogene TRBV3-2) and TRBJ2-7, with TRBD2 matching 10 bases. The germline V gene has CDR1 LGHDT and CDR2 YNNKEL (reference sequence). The V gene end was trimmed by 7 bases and the J gene end by 4 bases; junction bases not matched to a gene: 7. The CDR3 spans 14 residues. The CDR3 DNA is TGTGCCAGCACCTCGGGACTAGCGACTTACGAGCAGTACTTC. As protein: CASTSGLATYEQYF.

CDR3 sequence reads: CASSSGVEDQPQHF. The CDR3 nucleotides read TGTGCCAGCAGCTCAGGGGTGGAGGATCAGCCCCAGCATTTT. This chain uses TRBV28 with TRBJ1-5; D is perhaps TRBD1 (6 bases). Germline assignment: CDR1 MDHEN and CDR2 SYDVKM. Between the trimmed V and J ends, which lost 6 bases and 5 bases, there was a span of 14 bases. The CDR3 totals 14 residues.

CDR3 sequence reads: CSASLRLAGSDTQYF. Here the CDR3 DNA reads TGCAGTGCTAGTCTCCGACTAGCGGGATCAGATACGCAGTATTTT. This chain links TRBV20-1 with TRBJ2-3, with 11 nucleotides matching TRBD2. Germline values: CDR1 DFQATT, CDR2 SNEGSKA (reference sequence). The CDR3 spans 15 residues. V lost 3 bases, J lost 4 bases, and 6 bases stayed unmatched.

This clone was recorded a few times. Written as DNA, the CDR3 is TGCAGCGTTGAAGGGGCCCCGGCTGTACTAAGCGGTGGCTACACCTTC. As protein: CSVEGAPAVLSGGYTF. The chain carries TRBV29-1 and TRBJ1-2; D unresolved. V lost 1 base and J 7 bases, leaving 22 bases between the germline ends. The V gene's germline CDR1 is SQVTM and CDR2 ANQGSEA. This CDR3 has 16 residues.

The count of this clone is one. CDR3 sequence reads: CASSSPMAVMNTEAFF. In DNA, the CDR3 is TGTGCCAGCAGTTCCCCCATGGCAGTTATGAACACTGAAGCTTTCTTT. V usage is TRBV28 and J usage is TRBJ1-1; D is undetermined. The V gene's germline CDR1 is MDHEN and CDR2 SYDVKM. Trimming pared 4 bases from V and 0 bases from J, leaving 15 bases between. This CDR3 comprises 16 residues.